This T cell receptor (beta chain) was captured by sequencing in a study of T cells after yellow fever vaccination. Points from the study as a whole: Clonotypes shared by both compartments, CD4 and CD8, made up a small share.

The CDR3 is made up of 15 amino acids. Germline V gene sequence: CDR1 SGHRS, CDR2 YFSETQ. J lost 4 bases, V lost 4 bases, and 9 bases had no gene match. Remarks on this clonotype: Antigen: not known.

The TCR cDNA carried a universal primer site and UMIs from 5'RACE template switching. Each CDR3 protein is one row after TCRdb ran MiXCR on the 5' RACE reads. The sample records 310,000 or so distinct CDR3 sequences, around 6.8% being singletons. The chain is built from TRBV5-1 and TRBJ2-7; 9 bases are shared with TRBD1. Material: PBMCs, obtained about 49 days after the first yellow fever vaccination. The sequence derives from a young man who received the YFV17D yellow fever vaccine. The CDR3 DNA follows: TGCGCCAGCAGCGTCCCGGGACAGGGATGGTACGAGCAGTACTTC. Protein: CASSVPGQGWYEQYF.